The 7 T cell receptor beta chains below were found in one sample sequenced in a study of tissue T cells after allogeneic stem cell transplantation. Time point noted: mouse harvest day 14 after allogeneic transplant. The graft held 10^6 splenic CD5+ T cells and 10^7 T-cell-depleted bone marrow cells. Assay: immunoSEQ multiplex PCR; the TCRdb copy retains only in-frame clones and omits some. The table includes roughly 7,800 clones, approximately 34% detected once. Sequenced material: skin. These receptor sequences come from a female BALB/c mouse given C57BL/6 T cells with graft-versus-host disease after an allogeneic hematopoietic cell transplant.

This clone turned up a few times. The genes are named according to mouse. Read sequence stops 1 residue before the CDR3 end, and the germline J gene provides the missing end. The chain recombines TRBV20 with TRBJ2-4; D perhaps matches TRBD1 (5 bases). V shed 0 bases and J shed 0 bases, with 10 bases lying between them. Germline values: CDR1 GFQATS, CDR2 STVNSAI. CDR3 length: 15 amino acids. The CDR3 is CGARDQGTSQNTLYF. The sequenced part of the CDR3 DNA is TGTGGTGCTAGGGATCAGGGAACTAGTCAAAACACCTTGTAC. The full variable domain, rest sourced from reference TRBV20 and TRBJ2-4, is GALVYQYPRRTICKSGTSMRMECQAVGFQATSVAWYRQSPQKTFELIALSTVNSAIKYEQNFTQEKFPISHPNLSFSSMTVLNAYLEDRGLYLCGARDQGTSQNTLYFGAGTRLSVL.

This clone was detected a few times. Genes here carry mouse names. Sequencing ends 1 residue short of the CDR3 end; the germline J gene provides the rest. The chain links TRBV26 to TRBJ2-2, with 8 bases aligning to TRBD1. V lost 2 bases, J lost 0 bases, and 2 bases stayed unmatched. The CDR3 runs 16 residues. Germline values: CDR1 KGHPV, CDR2 FQNQEV (reference sequence). Incomplete CDR3 DNA: TGTGCCAGCAGTCTGGGACAGGGTGCAAACACCGGGCAGCTCTAC. Translated, it gives CASSLGQGANTGQLY. In full, the CDR3 is CASSLGQGANTGQLYF.

By sample fraction, this clone is medium-sized (0.01 to 0.1%). The listed genes are named as in mouse. The sequenced fragment ends 1 residue before the CDR3 boundary, so the rest is inferred from the germline J gene. The V call is TRBV20, the J call TRBJ2-1; perhaps TRBD1 as D (6 bases). The germline V and J ends were trimmed by 6 bases and 2 bases, with 8 bases remaining between them. CDR3 size: 12 residues. Germline V gene data show CDR1 as GFQATS and CDR2 as STVNSAI. Partial CDR3 DNA: TGTGGTGCCCGGACAGACTATGCTGAGCAGTTC. Amino acids: CGARTDYAEQF. The complete CDR3 reads CGARTDYAEQFF. Full variable domain (outside the CDR3, taken from reference TRBV20 and TRBJ2-1): GALVYQYPRRTICKSGTSMRMECQAVGFQATSVAWYRQSPQKTFELIALSTVNSAIKYEQNFTQEKFPISHPNLSFSSMTVLNAYLEDRGLYLCGARTDYAEQFFGPGTRLTVL.

For this clone: The genes are named according to mouse. The CDR3 end lies 1 residue beyond the end of the read and is filled in from the germline J gene. This sequence joins TRBV26 and TRBJ1-5; the match to TRBD1 covers 7 bases. V gave up 5 bases and J gave up 9 bases; unmatched junction bases: 1. The CDR3 runs to 11 residues. Germline V gene data show CDR1 as KGHPV and CDR2 as FQNQEV (reference sequence). This CDR3 is CASSTGAAPLF. The covered CDR3 bases are TGTGCCAGCAGTACAGGGGCGGCTCCGCTT.

This clone has more than one count but fewer than ten. Gene names are the mouse ones. The read falls 1 residue short of the CDR3 end, and the missing part is taken from the germline J gene. The gene calls are TRBV3 and TRBJ1-4, with 11 positions matching TRBD1. The CDR3 spans 16 residues. The V gene end was trimmed by 4 bases and the J gene end by 4 bases; junction bases not matched to a gene: 5. Germline CDR1 SNHLY, CDR2 FYNGKV (reference sequence). Here the CDR3 reads CASSSRDRGINERLFF. Incomplete CDR3 DNA: TGTGCCAGCAGCTCCCGGGACAGGGGGATCAACGAAAGATTATTT.

A note on this clone: Each gene name is a mouse one. Coverage ceases 1 residue before the CDR3 finishes, and the germline J gene fills in the end. The chain has TRBV26 and TRBJ2-7; D gene uncertain. Deletions cut 2 bases from V and 6 bases from J, with 8 bases between. Per germline, CDR1 KGHPV and CDR2 FQNQEV (reference sequence). The CDR3 has 12 residues. The CDR3 region is CASSLKGIEQYF. Incomplete CDR3 DNA: TGTGCCAGCAGTCTGAAGGGTATTGAACAGTAC.

About this clone itself: Genes and germline are mouse. The observed sequence ends 1 residue before the CDR3 terminus, with the missing tail filled in from the germline J gene. This chain joins TRBV26 and TRBJ2-5, with TRBD1 matching over 8 bases. In germline, CDR1 is KGHPV, CDR2 FQNQEV (reference sequence). The CDR3 is 13 amino acids. After removal of 3 bases from V and 9 bases from J, the junction contained 5 bases not matched to a gene. CDR3 bases read: TGTGCCAGCAGTCTCCAGGGGGCCGGGACCCAGTAC. Translated: CASSLQGAGTQY. The full CDR3 is CASSLQGAGTQYF. Together with reference TRBV26 and TRBJ2-5, the CDR3 gives the full variable domain: NSKVIQTPRYLVKGQGQKAKMRCIPEKGHPVVFWYQQNKNNEFKFLINFQNQEVLQQIDMTEKRFSAECPSNSPCSLEIQSSEAGDSALYLCASSLQGAGTQYFGPGTRLLVL.